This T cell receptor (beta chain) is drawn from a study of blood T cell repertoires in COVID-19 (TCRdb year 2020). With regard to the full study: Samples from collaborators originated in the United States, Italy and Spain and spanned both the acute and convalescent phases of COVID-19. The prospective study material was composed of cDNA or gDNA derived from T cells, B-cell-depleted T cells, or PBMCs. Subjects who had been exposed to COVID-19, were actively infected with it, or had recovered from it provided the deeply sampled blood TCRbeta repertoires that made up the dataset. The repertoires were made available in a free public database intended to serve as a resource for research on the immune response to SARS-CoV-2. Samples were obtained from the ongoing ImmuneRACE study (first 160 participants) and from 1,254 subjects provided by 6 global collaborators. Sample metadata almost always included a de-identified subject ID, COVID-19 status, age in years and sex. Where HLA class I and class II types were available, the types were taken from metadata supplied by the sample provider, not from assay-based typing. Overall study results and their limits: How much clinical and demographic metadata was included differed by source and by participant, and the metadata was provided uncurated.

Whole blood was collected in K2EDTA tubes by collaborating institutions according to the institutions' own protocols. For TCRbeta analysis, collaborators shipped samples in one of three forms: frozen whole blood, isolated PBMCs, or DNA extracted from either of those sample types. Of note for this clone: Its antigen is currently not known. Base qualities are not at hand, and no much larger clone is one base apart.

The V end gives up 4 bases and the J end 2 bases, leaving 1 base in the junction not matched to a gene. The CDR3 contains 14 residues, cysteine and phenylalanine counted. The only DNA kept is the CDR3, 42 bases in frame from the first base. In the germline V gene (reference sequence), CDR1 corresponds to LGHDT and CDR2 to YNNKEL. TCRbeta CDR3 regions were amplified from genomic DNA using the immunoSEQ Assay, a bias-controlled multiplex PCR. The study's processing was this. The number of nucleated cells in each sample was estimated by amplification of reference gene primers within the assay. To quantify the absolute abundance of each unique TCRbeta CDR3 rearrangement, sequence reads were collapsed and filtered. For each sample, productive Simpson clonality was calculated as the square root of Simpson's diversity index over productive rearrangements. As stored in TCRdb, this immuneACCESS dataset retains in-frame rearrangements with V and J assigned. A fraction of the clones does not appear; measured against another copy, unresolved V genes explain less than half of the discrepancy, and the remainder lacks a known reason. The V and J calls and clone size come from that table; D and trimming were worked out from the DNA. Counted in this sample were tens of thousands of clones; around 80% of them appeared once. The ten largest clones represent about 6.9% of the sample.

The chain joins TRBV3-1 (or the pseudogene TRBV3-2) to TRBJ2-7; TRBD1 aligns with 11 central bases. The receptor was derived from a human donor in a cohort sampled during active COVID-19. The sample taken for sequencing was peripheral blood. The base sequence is TGTGCCAGCAGCCGGGACAGGGGGGCCTACGAGCAGTACTTC. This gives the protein CASSRDRGAYEQYF.